Given below is one T cell receptor beta chain in context. This sample stems from a study of blood T cell repertoires in COVID-19. Study in general: The United States, Italy and Spain supplied acute and convalescent COVID-19 samples. Sample material is recorded as cDNA or gDNA derived from T cells, B-cell-depleted T cells, or PBMCs.

The repertoire was sequenced with immunoSEQ multiplex PCR; TCRdb's copy has only in-frame clones and lacks some. Of about 270,000 clones in the sample, more than 70% were seen once. Study members were between roughly 18 and 89 years old and lived in fewer than 30 US regions. Cohorts were determined from participant-reported clinical history. The CDR3 length is 12 residues. The V gene lost 9 bases and the J gene lost 7 bases, with 13 bases spanning the gap. The sequence was collected from a woman aged 60-75 years in a cohort exposed to, infected with or recovered from COVID-19 (not recorded which). The rearrangement uses TRBV12-3 or TRBV12-4 and TRBJ2-1; TRBD1 might be the D (6 bases). The sample was PBMCs or T cells enriched from blood (not recorded which). The CDR3 region has the DNA TGTGCCAGTCTACGCAGGGGTAATGAGCAGTTCTTC. This translates into CASLRRGNEQFF.